These T cell receptor beta chains were read from a single sample in a study of radiation and T cells in renal cell carcinoma. Generated by immunoSEQ multiplex PCR, the TCRdb table keeps only in-frame clones and is missing some. This table has over 85,000 clones, 85% appearing once. The sequenced sample was blood, obtained from a patient whose treatment included radiotherapy and nephrectomy. The receptors come from a man between 45 and 60 years old with renal cell carcinoma. Both conserved end residues are part of each CDR3. Fields, in order: clone size, J gene, V gene, D gene, CDR3 protein, CDR3 DNA. The D gene is left open where the match is weak. Size is omitted from some rows. Given values are once, few, many or a class for expanded clones.

>-|TRBJ2-7|TRBV5-4|TRBD2
CASSLVGTRGSEQYF
TGTGCCAGCAGCTTGGTAGGGACTAGAGGATCCGAGCAGTACTTC
>-|TRBJ2-1|TRBV29-1|TRBD1
CSVDGVRDRDYNEQFF
TGCAGCGTTGACGGAGTCCGGGACAGGGACTACAATGAGCAGTTCTTC
>-|TRBJ1-6|TRBV6-5|TRBD1
CASSYSGQGGSPLHF
TGTGCCAGCAGTTACTCGGGACAGGGGGGTTCACCCCTCCACTTT
>-|TRBJ1-2|TRBV5-1|TRBD1
CASRFQGARGYTF
TGCGCCAGCAGATTTCAGGGGGCGCGTGGCTACACCTTC
>few|TRBJ1-5|TRBV19|-
CARTGSSSNQPQHF
TGTGCCAGAACAGGGTCTTCGAGCAATCAGCCCCAGCATTTT
>-|TRBJ2-7|TRBV18|-
CASSPGTVENEQYF
TGTGCCAGCTCACCGGGAACAGTCGAAAACGAGCAGTACTTC
>-|TRBJ1-1|TRBV10-3|-
CAISESVLLMGTEAFF
TGTGCCATCAGTGAGTCGGTCCTTCTTATGGGCACTGAAGCTTTCTTT
>-|TRBJ2-5|TRBV5-1|TRBD1
CASSLGDSQETQYF
TGCGCCAGCAGCTTGGGGGACAGCCAAGAGACCCAGTACTTC
>-|TRBJ1-2|TRBV10-3|TRBD1
CAITGGQGADYTF
TGTGCCATCACTGGGGGACAGGGGGCCGACTACACCTTC
>-|TRBJ2-3|TRBV6-1|-
CASTRDLVGAQYF
TGTGCCAGCACTAGAGATCTCGTTGGGGCGCAGTATTTT
>-|TRBJ1-1|TRBV28|TRBD1
CASNSPDRVTEAFF
TGTGCCAGCAACTCCCCGGACAGGGTAACTGAAGCTTTCTTT
>-|TRBJ2-2|TRBV4-1|-
CASSQYTGELFF
TGCGCCAGCAGCCAATACACCGGGGAGCTGTTTTTT
>-|TRBJ2-1|TRBV29-1|-
CSVEGSSYNEQFF
TGCAGCGTTGAGGGAAGCTCCTACAATGAGCAGTTCTTC
>-|TRBJ2-7|TRBV5-4|-
CASSFGQAISYEQYF
TGTGCCAGCAGCTTTGGGCAGGCGATTAGTTACGAGCAGTACTTC
>-|TRBJ2-5|TRBV7-8|-
CASSLQETQYF
TGTGCCAGCAGCCTTCAAGAGACCCAGTACTTC
>-|TRBJ2-5|TRBV6-6|TRBD2
CASSAGAKATQYF
TGTGCCAGCAGTGCGGGAGCTAAGGCGACCCAGTACTTC